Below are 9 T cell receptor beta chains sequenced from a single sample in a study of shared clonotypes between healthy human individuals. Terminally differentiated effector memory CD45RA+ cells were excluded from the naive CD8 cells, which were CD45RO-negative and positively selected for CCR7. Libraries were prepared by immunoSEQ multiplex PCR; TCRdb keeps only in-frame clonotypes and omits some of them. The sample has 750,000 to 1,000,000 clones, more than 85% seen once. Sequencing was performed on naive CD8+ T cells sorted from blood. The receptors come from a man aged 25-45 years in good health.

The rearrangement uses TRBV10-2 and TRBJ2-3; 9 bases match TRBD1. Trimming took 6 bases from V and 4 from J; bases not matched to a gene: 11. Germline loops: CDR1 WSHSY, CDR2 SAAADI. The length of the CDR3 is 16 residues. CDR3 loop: CASSQPGQGFSDTQYF. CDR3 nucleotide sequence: TGCGCCAGCAGCCAACCGGGACAGGGTTTTTCAGATACGCAGTATTTT.

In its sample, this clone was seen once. This CDR3 reads CASSAGRTSGTYEQYF. CDR3 in DNA: TGTGCCAGCAGCGCTGGAAGGACTAGCGGAACCTACGAGCAGTACTTC. The chain links TRBV9 to TRBJ2-7; 10 bases align to TRBD2. The CDR3 totals 16 residues. V was pared by 3 bases and J by 2 bases, with 8 bases of the junction left unmatched. Germline values: CDR1 SGDLS, CDR2 YYNGEE.

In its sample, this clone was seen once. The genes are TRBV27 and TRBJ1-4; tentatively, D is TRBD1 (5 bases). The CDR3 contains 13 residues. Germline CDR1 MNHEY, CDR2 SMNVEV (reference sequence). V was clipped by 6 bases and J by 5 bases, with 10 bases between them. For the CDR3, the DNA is TGTGCCAGCAGAACCGGGGCAAATGAAAAACTGTTTTTT. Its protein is CASRTGANEKLFF. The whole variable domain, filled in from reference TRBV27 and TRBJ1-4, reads EAQVTQNPRYLITVTGKKLTVTCSQNMNHEYMSWYRQDPGLGLRQIYYSMNVEVTDKGDVPEGYKVSRKEKRNFPLILESPSPNQTSLYFCASRTGANEKLFFGSGTQLSVL.

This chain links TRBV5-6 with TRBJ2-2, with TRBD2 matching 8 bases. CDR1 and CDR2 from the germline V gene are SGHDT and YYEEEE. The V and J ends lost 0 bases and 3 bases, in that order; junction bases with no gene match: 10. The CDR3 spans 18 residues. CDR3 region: CASSLAGILAEDTGELFF. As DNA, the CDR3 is TGTGCCAGCAGCTTGGCCGGGATACTAGCGGAAGACACCGGGGAGCTGTTTTTT.

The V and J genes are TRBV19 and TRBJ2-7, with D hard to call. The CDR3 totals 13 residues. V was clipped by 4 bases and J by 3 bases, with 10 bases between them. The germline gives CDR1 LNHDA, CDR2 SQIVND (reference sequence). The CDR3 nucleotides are TGTGCCAGTAGTACTAGAGTGGGCTACGAGCAGTACTTC. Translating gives CASSTRVGYEQYF.

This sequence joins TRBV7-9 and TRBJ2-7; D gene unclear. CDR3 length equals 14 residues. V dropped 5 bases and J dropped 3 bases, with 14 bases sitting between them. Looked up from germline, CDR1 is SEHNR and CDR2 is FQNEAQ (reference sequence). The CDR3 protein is CASSPQIRNYEQYF. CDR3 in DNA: TGTGCCAGCAGCCCTCAAATACGCAACTACGAGCAGTACTTC.

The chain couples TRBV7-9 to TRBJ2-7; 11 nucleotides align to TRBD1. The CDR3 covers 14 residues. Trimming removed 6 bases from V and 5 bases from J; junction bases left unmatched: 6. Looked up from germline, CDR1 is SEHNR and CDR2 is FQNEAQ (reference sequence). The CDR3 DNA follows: TGTGCCAGCAGTTCGGACAGGGGGCTAAACGAGCAGTACTTC. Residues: CASSSDRGLNEQYF.

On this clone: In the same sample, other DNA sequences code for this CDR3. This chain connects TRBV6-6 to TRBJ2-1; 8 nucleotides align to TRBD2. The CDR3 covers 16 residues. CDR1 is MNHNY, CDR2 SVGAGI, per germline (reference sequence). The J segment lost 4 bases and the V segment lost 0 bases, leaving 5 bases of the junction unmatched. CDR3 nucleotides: TGTGCCAGCAGTTACTCGGGGCTAGCGGGTTACAATGAGCAGTTCTTC. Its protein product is CASSYSGLAGYNEQFF.

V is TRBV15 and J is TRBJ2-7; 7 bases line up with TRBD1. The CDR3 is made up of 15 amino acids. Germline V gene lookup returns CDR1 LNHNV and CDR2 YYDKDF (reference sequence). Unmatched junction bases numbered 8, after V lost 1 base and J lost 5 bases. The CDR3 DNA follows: TGTGCCACCAGCAGAGGTGGACAGGTGTGGAACGAGCAGTACTTC. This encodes CATSRGGQVWNEQYF. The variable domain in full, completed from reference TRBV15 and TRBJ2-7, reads DAMVIQNPRYQVTQFGKPVTLSCSQTLNHNVMYWYQQKSSQAPKLLFHYYDKDFNNEADTPDNFQSRRPNTSFCFLDIRSPGLGDTAMYLCATSRGGQVWNEQYFGPGTRLTVT.